What follows are 30 T cell receptor beta chains derived from one specimen sequenced in a study of prognosis after radiotherapy for stage I lung cancer. Multiplex PCR, run in two rounds, amplified TCR beta CDR3 from genomic DNA. Used in first-round PCR were primers specific to each TRBV and TRBJ gene. TCRdb analysed the multiplex PCR reads with MiXCR anew, one entry per CDR3 protein. This table has more than 25,000 distinct CDR3 sequences, 25% to 40% appearing once. The sample consisted of PBMCs, taken before or after stereotactic body radiation therapy (not recorded which). The receptor source for this set is a donor at least 50 years old with non-small cell lung cancer.

There are many counts of this clonotype. The chain is built from TRBV24-1 and TRBJ2-3; D not certain. The CDR3 has 13 amino acids. Trimming removed 7 bases from V and 0 bases from J, with 7 bases in between. The V gene's germline CDR1 is KGHDR and CDR2 SFDVKD. Written as DNA, the CDR3 is TGTGCCACCAGGGCGACTAGCACAGATACGCAGTATTTT. This translates into CATRATSTDTQYF.

This clonotype was recorded many times. V gene TRBV13 combines with J gene TRBJ1-6; D possibly corresponds to TRBD1 (5 bases). Germline lookup yields CDR1 PRHDT and CDR2 FYEKMQ (reference sequence). V gave up 4 bases and J gave up 5 bases, with 12 bases separating them. CDR3 size: 15 residues. The CDR3 is CASSSTGTDNSPLHF. CDR3 in DNA: TGTGCCAGCAGCTCTACCGGGACGGATAATTCACCCCTCCACTTT. Looking up the rest from reference TRBV13 and TRBJ1-6 gives the full variable domain: AAGVIQSPRHLIKEKRETATLKCYPIPRHDTVYWYQQGPGQDPQFLISFYEKMQSDKGSIPDRFSAQQFSDYHSELNMSSLELGDSALYFCASSSTGTDNSPLHFGNGTRLTVT.

This clonotype was seen at least ten times. CDR3 loop: CASSEYEVAPSTDTQYF. In DNA form, the CDR3 reads TGTGCCAGCAGTGAATATGAAGTAGCGCCTAGCACAGATACGCAGTATTTT. The genes are TRBV6-1 and TRBJ2-3, with D perhaps TRBD2 (5 bases). The CDR3 is made up of 17 amino acids. Germline V gene data show CDR1 as MNHNS and CDR2 as SASEGT. V was clipped by 2 bases and J by 0 bases, with 15 bases between them.

In its sample, this clonotype was seen many times. The chain uses TRBV5-1 and TRBJ1-6; 10 bases map to TRBD1. The CDR3 is 14 residues long. Germline assignment: CDR1 SGHRS and CDR2 YFSETQ. The junction had 4 bases not matched to a gene; V was cut back by 4 bases and J by 9 bases. The CDR3 coding sequence is TGCGCCAGCAGCCCGGGGACAGGGGTTTCACCCCTCCACTTT. Translation: CASSPGTGVSPLHF.

The sample holds many counts of this clonotype. The V and J genes are TRBV29-1 and TRBJ1-3; TRBD1 aligns across 8 bases. This CDR3 spans 16 amino acids. From germline, CDR1 is SQVTM and CDR2 ANQGSEA. The V gene end was trimmed by 5 bases and the J gene end by 0 bases; junction bases not matched to a gene: 9. CDR3 in DNA: TGCAGCGTTTCAGGAGGGACAGGATACTCTGGAAACACCATATATTTT. Protein: CSVSGGTGYSGNTIYF. The variable domain in full, completed from reference TRBV29-1 and TRBJ1-3, reads SAVISQKPSRDICQRGTSLTIQCQVDSQVTMMFWYRQQPGQSLTLIATANQGSEATYESGFVIDKFPISRPNLTFSTLTVSNMSPEDSSIYLCSVSGGTGYSGNTIYFGEGSWLTVV.

With respect to this clonotype: A far bigger clonotype differs at one base, so this is likely a read error. The rearrangement links TRBV6-4 to TRBJ2-7; maybe TRBD1 (5 bases). The CDR3 spans 16 residues. V was clipped by 8 bases and J by 8 bases, with 28 bases between them. Germline loops: CDR1 MRHNA, CDR2 SNTAGT. CDR3 sequence (DNA): TGTGCCAGCCGACCAGTCCGGACATTTATCCGATTAAAGCAGTACTTC. Its translation: CASRPVRTFIRLKQYF.

At least ten counts were recorded for this clonotype. The V call is TRBV7-8, the J call TRBJ2-7; D gene ambiguous. Per germline, CDR1 SGHVS and CDR2 FQNEAQ. The ends were cut back, 2 bases at V and 6 bases at J, with 5 bases in the middle. The CDR3 runs to 11 residues. The CDR3 DNA sequence: TGTGCCAGCAGCTTAAGGGTCGAGCAGTACTTC. Amino acid sequence: CASSLRVEQYF.

The V gene is TRBV27, the J gene TRBJ1-6; D not resolved. The CDR3 has 14 amino acids. CDR1 MNHEY and CDR2 SMNVEV come from the germline V gene (reference sequence). Between the trimmed V and J ends, which lost 3 bases and 8 bases, there was a span of 11 bases. The CDR3 spells CASSFGGHDSPLHF. The DNA for the CDR3 is TGTGCCAGCAGTTTTGGAGGTCATGATTCACCCCTCCACTTT.

A single count supports this clonotype. The junction and the germline gene differ at one end; a read error may be behind it. The chain combines TRBV4-1 with TRBJ2-5; TRBD1 is a possible D gene (6 bases). Germline lookup yields CDR1 MGHRA and CDR2 YSYEKL. The CDR3 covers 14 residues. CDR3 sequence (DNA): TGCGCCATCAGCCAAGCAGGGGCCCGAGAGACCCAGTACTTC. Protein product: CAISQAGARETQYF.

This clonotype was seen repeatedly, ten times or more. V gene TRBV6-2 or TRBV6-3 combines with J gene TRBJ2-5, with 11 bases identical to TRBD1. Trimming removed 8 bases from V and 5 bases from J; junction bases left unmatched: 7. Germline CDR1 is MNHEY and CDR2 is SVGEGT. The CDR3 extends over 14 amino acids. The CDR3 is CASGDRGFFETQYF. Written as DNA, the CDR3 is TGTGCCAGCGGGGACAGGGGGTTTTTTGAGACCCAGTACTTC.

Details on this clonotype: The final CDR3 position lacks the conserved phenylalanine or tryptophan, pointing to a likely read error. The chain combines TRBV6-1 with TRBJ2-5; TRBD2 might be the D (6 bases). Looked up from germline, CDR1 is MNHNS and CDR2 is SASEGT. The CDR3 has 15 amino acids. CDR3 sequence: CDSSPAVTGAETQYL. The DNA for the CDR3 is TGTGACAGCAGTCCCGCTGTGACGGGAGCAGAGACCCAGTACTTA.

In its sample, this clonotype was seen many times. The chain has TRBV24-1 and TRBJ2-7; D call uncertain. Germline CDR1 KGHDR, CDR2 SFDVKD. The length of the CDR3 is 15 residues. V lost 2 bases, J lost 1 base, and 11 bases lay in between. The CDR3 sequence: CATSDSGVGSYEQYF. In DNA form, the CDR3 reads TGTGCCACCAGTGATTCTGGCGTTGGGTCCTACGAGCAGTACTTC.

This clonotype appeared many times. The rearrangement uses TRBV20-1 and TRBJ2-3; weak D call: TRBD2 (6 bases). The V end was cut by 5 bases, the J end by 4 bases, with 16 bases between. Germline values: CDR1 DFQATT, CDR2 SNEGSKA (reference sequence). CDR3 length equals 14 residues. The CDR3 protein is CSAPDYSGADTQYF. CDR3 DNA sequence: TGCAGTGCTCCGGACTATAGTGGTGCAGATACGCAGTATTTT.

The chain employs TRBV6-1 and TRBJ2-7; D call uncertain. Trimming pared 9 bases from V and 1 base from J, leaving 19 bases between. Germline values: CDR1 MNHNS, CDR2 SASEGT. The CDR3 is 15 residues long. The CDR3 DNA reads as TGTGCCAGAAGCCCAAATAGCCTAACGTCCTACGAGCAGTACTTC. Its protein product is CARSPNSLTSYEQYF.

This clonotype occurred many times. The chain combines TRBV2 with TRBJ1-5; D might be TRBD1 (5 bases). This CDR3 region has 15 residues. The V end lost 5 bases, the J end lost 1 base, and 12 bases lay between the germline ends. Germline V gives CDR1 SNHLY, CDR2 FYNNEI. In DNA, the CDR3 is TGTGCCAGCAGTCCGCGGGGGTTAAGCAATCAGCCCCAGCATTTT. Translating it yields CASSPRGLSNQPQHF. The full variable domain, rest sourced from reference TRBV2 and TRBJ1-5, is EPEVTQTPSHQVTQMGQEVILRCVPISNHLYFYWYRQILGQKVEFLVSFYNNEISEKSEIFDDQFSVERPDGSNFTLKIRSTKLEDSAMYFCASSPRGLSNQPQHFGDGTRLSIL.

Details on this clonotype: A read error is the likely source, as a far larger clone sits one nucleotide away. V usage is TRBV6-5 and J usage is TRBJ1-2; D remains ambiguous. Trimming shortened V by 2 bases and J by 9 bases, and 13 bases separated the two germline ends. Germline V gene lookup returns CDR1 MNHEY and CDR2 SVGAGI. The CDR3 sequence is 13 residues long. CDR3 sequence: CASSYGPENCYTF. The CDR3 DNA sequence: TGTGCCAGCAGTTACGGACCGGAGAATTGCTACACCTTC.

Comments on this clonotype: A far larger clone lies a single base away; this is likely a read error. Here the CDR3 DNA reads TGTGCCAGCAGCGTAGGGGCGGGCGGGGGGCAAGAGACCCAGTACTTC. Translation gives CASSVGAGGGQETQYF. This chain uses TRBV7-8 with TRBJ2-5, with 8 bases identical to TRBD2. CDR3 length: 16 amino acids. Germline assignment: CDR1 SGHVS and CDR2 FQNEAQ. Trimming at V came to 5 bases and at J to 2 bases, leaving 10 bases not matched to a gene.

In this sample, this clonotype turned up many times. V usage is TRBV2 and J usage is TRBJ2-3; D is unclear. CDR1 is SNHLY and CDR2 is FYNNEI in the germline V gene. Trimming stripped 0 bases from V and 3 bases from J, with 4 bases between. CDR3 size: 13 residues. For the CDR3, the DNA is TGTGCCAGCAGTGAAGCGGGAACAGATACGCAGTATTTT. Translation: CASSEAGTDTQYF.

The sample holds many counts of this clonotype. The chain links TRBV12-3 or TRBV12-4 to TRBJ1-2; a weak D match, TRBD1 (5 bases). This CDR3 region has 13 residues. The V end lost 6 bases, the J end lost 5 bases, and 13 bases lay between the germline ends. The CDR3 region has the DNA TGTGCCAGCAGCCCTCAGGAGGGGTATGGCTACACCTTC. Translating gives CASSPQEGYGYTF.

This clonotype occurred many times. V usage is TRBV18 and J usage is TRBJ1-2; 12 positions agree with TRBD1. Looked up from germline, CDR1 is KGHSH and CDR2 is LQKENI. This CDR3 has 16 residues. Trimming took 1 base from V and 2 from J; bases not matched to a gene: 2. The CDR3 region has the DNA TGTGCCAGCTCACCACTAGGGACAGGGGGCAACTATGGCTACACCTTC. It encodes CASSPLGTGGNYGYTF. The entire variable domain, with the rest obtained from reference TRBV18 and TRBJ1-2, is as follows: NAGVMQNPRHLVRRRGQEARLRCSPMKGHSHVYWYRQLPEEGLKFMVYLQKENIIDESGMPKERFSAEFPKEGPSILRIQQVVRGDSAAYFCASSPLGTGGNYGYTFGSGTRLTVV.

This clonotype has only a few counts. This could be a read error, since a much larger clone is one nucleotide away. The V gene is TRBV10-3, the J gene TRBJ2-2, with 9 bases that match TRBD2. The CDR3 covers 16 residues. Per germline, CDR1 ENHRY and CDR2 SYGVKD. The J segment lost 6 bases and the V segment lost 7 bases, leaving 12 bases of the junction unmatched. CDR3 protein: CAINGGAGGFAGELFF. CDR3 bases: TGTGCCATCAACGGGGGGGCGGGAGGGTTTGCCGGGGAGCTGTTTTTT.

This clonotype showed up many times. CDR3 nucleotide sequence: TGTGCCAGCAGGACTCTTCGCGAGACTGAACCTTCGAACACCGGGGAGCTGTTTTTT. Its protein is CASRTLRETEPSNTGELFF. The chain is built from TRBV2 and TRBJ2-2; D ambiguous. This CDR3 is 19 amino acids long. V gave up 6 bases and J gave up 0 bases, with 23 bases separating them. In germline, CDR1 is SNHLY, CDR2 FYNNEI.

To note about this clonotype: A much larger clone is a single base away; this may be a read error. The chain is built from TRBV28 and TRBJ1-1; D is undetermined. The CDR3 loop spans 15 amino acids. V lost 5 bases and J 2 bases, leaving 15 bases between the germline ends. The germline gives CDR1 MDHEN, CDR2 SYDVKM. The CDR3 reads CASSPATGINTEAFF. CDR3 DNA: TGTGCCAGCAGTCCTGCGACTGGAATTAACACTGAAGCTTTCTTT.

This clonotype was observed at least ten times. The chain links TRBV27 to TRBJ1-4, with D possibly being TRBD1 (6 bases). CDR1 is MNHEY and CDR2 is SMNVEV in the germline V gene (reference sequence). This CDR3 contains 19 residues. Trimming cost V 2 bases and J 4 bases, with 23 bases left between them. The CDR3 is CASSLIRTQGRGGNEKLFF. The CDR3 DNA sequence: TGTGCCAGCAGTTTAATACGGACACAGGGAAGGGGGGGTAATGAAAAACTGTTTTTT.

This clonotype was counted a single time. The chain links TRBV30 to TRBJ2-7; no firm D call. V was shortened by 0 bases and J by 4 bases, with 7 bases between the two germline ends. In germline, CDR1 is GTSNPN, CDR2 SVGIG (reference sequence). The CDR3 loop spans 12 amino acids. The CDR3 loop reads CAWSVRRYEQYF. Here the CDR3 DNA reads TGTGCCTGGAGTGTACGCAGGTACGAGCAGTACTTC.

In this sample, this clonotype turned up many times. The gene calls are TRBV13 and TRBJ2-3; 12 bases align to TRBD2. The J segment lost 3 bases and the V segment lost 4 bases, leaving 8 bases of the junction unmatched. Germline-derived CDR1 and CDR2 are PRHDT and FYEKMQ (reference sequence). CDR3 length equals 17 residues. The CDR3 DNA reads as TGTGCCAGCAGCTCCCCCCTAGCGGGAGGGTCTACAGATACGCAGTATTTT. Amino acid sequence: CASSSPLAGGSTDTQYF. Full variable domain (outside the CDR3, taken from reference TRBV13 and TRBJ2-3): AAGVIQSPRHLIKEKRETATLKCYPIPRHDTVYWYQQGPGQDPQFLISFYEKMQSDKGSIPDRFSAQQFSDYHSELNMSSLELGDSALYFCASSSPLAGGSTDTQYFGPGTRLTVL.

The sample holds many counts of this clonotype. This chain links TRBV4-1 with TRBJ2-2; 12 bases fit TRBD2. V shed 6 bases, J shed 4 bases, and the junction held 0 bases outside the gene matches. Germline V gene sequence: CDR1 MGHRA, CDR2 YSYEKL. This CDR3 comprises 14 residues. The CDR3 loop reads CASRGLAGTGELFF. The CDR3 DNA follows: TGCGCCAGCAGGGGACTAGCGGGCACCGGGGAGCTGTTTTTT.

Comment on this clonotype: A far larger clone is just one base off, so this is likely a read error. The CDR3 here is CASGMTGVRDTQYF. In DNA, the CDR3 is TGTGCCAGCGGAATGACAGGGGTCCGGGATACGCAGTATTTT. The chain links TRBV6-4 to TRBJ2-3, with 8 positions matching TRBD1. Germline loops: CDR1 MRHNA, CDR2 SNTAGT. The CDR3 has 14 residues. Trimming took 8 bases from V and 6 from J; bases not matched to a gene: 10.

Notes on this clonotype: A single base separates this from a much larger clone, so it may be a read error. The chain is built from TRBV6-1 and TRBJ2-7; the match to TRBD2 covers 7 bases. Germline lookup yields CDR1 MNHNS and CDR2 SASEGT. V dropped 6 bases and J dropped 7; count of bases not matched to a gene: 3. The CDR3 covers 11 residues. CDR3 nucleotide sequence: TGTGCCAGCAGCGGGGGGTGGGAGCAGTACTTC. It codes for CASSGGWEQYF.

A word on this clonotype: Compared with germline, one end of the junction differs, possibly owing to a read error. This chain's CDR3 is CASSEGLRGHPLHF. The CDR3 coding sequence is TGTGCAAGCAGCGAGGGCCTTCGGGGTCATCCCCTCCACTTT. The V call is TRBV9, the J call TRBJ1-6; no clear D gene. This CDR3 has 14 residues. CDR1 and CDR2 from the germline V gene are SGDLS and YYNGEE.